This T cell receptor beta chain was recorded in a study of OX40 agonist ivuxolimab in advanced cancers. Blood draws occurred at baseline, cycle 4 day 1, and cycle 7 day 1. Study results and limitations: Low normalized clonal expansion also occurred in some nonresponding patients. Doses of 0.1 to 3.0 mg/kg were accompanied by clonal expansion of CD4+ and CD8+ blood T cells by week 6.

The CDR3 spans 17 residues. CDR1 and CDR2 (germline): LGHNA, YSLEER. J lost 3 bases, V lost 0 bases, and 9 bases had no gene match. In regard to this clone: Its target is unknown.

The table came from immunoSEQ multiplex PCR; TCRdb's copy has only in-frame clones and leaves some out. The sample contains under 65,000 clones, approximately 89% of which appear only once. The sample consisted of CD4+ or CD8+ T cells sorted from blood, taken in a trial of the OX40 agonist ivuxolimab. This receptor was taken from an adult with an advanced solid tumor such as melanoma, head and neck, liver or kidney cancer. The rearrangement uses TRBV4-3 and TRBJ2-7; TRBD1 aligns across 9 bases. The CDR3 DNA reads TGCGCCAGCAGCCAAGATACCTCCGGGACAGGGAGCTACGAGCAGTACTTC. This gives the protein CASSQDTSGTGSYEQYF.